The 23 T cell receptor beta chains reported below all come from one sample, sequenced in a study of T cell responses to AZD1222 COVID-19 vaccine. Sequenced by immunoSEQ multiplex PCR; TCRdb stores in-frame clones only, minus some. The table lists 95,000 to 100,000 clones, roughly nine tenths of them singletons. Sequences were derived from peripheral blood, sampled on day 0 of AZD1222 vaccination. Receptor source: an adult in good health.

J is TRBJ2-2 and V is TRBV5-1, with a possible D match to TRBD2 (6 bases). There are 16 residues in the CDR3. The germline V gene has CDR1 SGHRS and CDR2 YFSETQ. Trimming stripped 0 bases from V and 0 bases from J, with 9 bases between. Written as DNA, the CDR3 is TGCGCCAGCAGCTTGGAGGGCGGGGCGAACACCGGGGAGCTGTTTTTT. This codes for CASSLEGGANTGELFF.

This chain joins TRBV27 and TRBJ1-3; the match to TRBD1 covers 7 bases. The junction had 9 bases not matched to a gene; V was cut back by 4 bases and J by 3 bases. Germline V gives CDR1 MNHEY, CDR2 SMNVEV (reference sequence). There are 16 residues in the CDR3. The CDR3 DNA reads as TGTGCCAGCAGTTCCCGCGCGACAGGGTTTGGAAACACCATATATTTT. This sequence encodes CASSSRATGFGNTIYF.

The chain employs TRBV5-1 and TRBJ1-6; TRBD1 aligns across 8 bases. The trim removed 5 bases at V and 7 bases at J, leaving 8 bases unmatched. Germline V gives CDR1 SGHRS, CDR2 YFSETQ. The CDR3 spans 15 residues. The CDR3 region is CASRAGTGDNSPLHF. CDR3 DNA sequence: TGCGCCAGCAGGGCCGGGACAGGCGACAATTCACCCCTCCACTTT.

V and J are TRBV18 and TRBJ1-5, with 8 bases aligning to TRBD1. Germline trimming cut 3 bases from V and 0 bases from J; bases unmatched to any gene: 13. Germline loops: CDR1 KGHSH, CDR2 LQKENI. CDR3 length equals 19 residues. CDR3 DNA sequence: TGTGCCAGCTCACCTCAACTCTTACAGGGGGGATTTAGCAATCAGCCCCAGCATTTT. Translating it yields CASSPQLLQGGFSNQPQHF.

V usage is TRBV2 and J usage is TRBJ1-5; D is unresolved. V gave up 3 bases and J gave up 9 bases, with 9 bases separating them. Germline V lookup: CDR1 SNHLY, CDR2 FYNNEI. The CDR3 covers 12 residues. The CDR3 DNA follows: TGTGCCAGCAGTGAGGGCCCCCGGCCCCAGCATTTT. Translation: CASSEGPRPQHF.

This clone was observed a few times. The V gene is TRBV7-9, the J gene TRBJ2-6; D tentatively reads TRBD1 or TRBD2 (7 bases each). CDR3 size: 18 residues. The germline V gene encodes CDR1 SEHNR and CDR2 FQNEAQ (reference sequence). V was pared by 7 bases and J by 2 bases, with 21 bases between. The CDR3 sequence is CASTQGGPSLAGANVLTF. CDR3 coding DNA: TGTGCCAGCACCCAGGGGGGGCCGAGCCTGGCTGGGGCCAACGTCCTGACTTTC.

The V gene is TRBV27, the J gene TRBJ2-1, with TRBD2 matching 14 bases. The germline V gene has CDR1 MNHEY and CDR2 SMNVEV (reference sequence). Germline trimming cut 1 base from V and 5 bases from J; bases unmatched to any gene: 16. The CDR3 is made up of 21 amino acids. The CDR3 DNA follows: TGTGCCAGCAGTTTATGGGTCAGCGGGACTAGCGGGGGAGGGGCGAACAATGAGCAGTTCTTC. It specifies CASSLWVSGTSGGGANNEQFF.

This clone has a single count. The rearrangement joins TRBV10-1 to TRBJ1-6; D ambiguous. Trimming stripped 5 bases from V and 2 bases from J, with 13 bases between. Looked up from germline, CDR1 is WNHNN and CDR2 is SYGVQD (reference sequence). CDR3 length: 16 residues. CDR3 region: CASSTGRIPYNSPLHF. CDR3 bases: TGCGCCAGCAGTACCGGCAGAATTCCCTATAATTCACCCCTCCACTTT.

The chain has TRBV30 and TRBJ1-2; D unresolved. The CDR3 spans 10 residues. Per germline, CDR1 GTSNPN and CDR2 SVGIG (reference sequence). With 7 bases removed from V and 2 bases from J, the gap between germline ends came to 5 bases. The CDR3 loop reads CAFVNYGYTF. DNA of the CDR3: TGTGCCTTCGTGAACTATGGCTACACCTTC.

The chain recombines TRBV12-5 with TRBJ1-1, with no clear D. CDR3 size: 12 residues. The V end lost 6 bases, the J end lost 0 bases, and 5 bases lay between the germline ends. Germline V gene lookup returns CDR1 LGHNT and CDR2 FRNRAP. CDR3 residues: CASGGVNTEAFF. CDR3 in DNA: TGTGCTAGTGGGGGAGTGAACACTGAAGCTTTCTTT.

This chain uses TRBV2 with TRBJ1-6; possibly TRBD1 for D (5 bases). The CDR3 runs to 14 residues. V lost 4 bases to trimming and J lost 9 bases, with 13 bases between them. Germline-derived CDR1 and CDR2 are SNHLY and FYNNEI. The CDR3 reads CASSVRGDISPLHF. DNA of the CDR3: TGTGCCAGCAGTGTGAGGGGAGATATTTCACCCCTCCACTTT.

V and J are TRBV10-3 and TRBJ2-7; TRBD2 matches 7 bases. Germline V gene data show CDR1 as ENHRY and CDR2 as SYGVKD. CDR3 size: 15 residues. V lost 8 bases, J lost 0 bases, and 10 bases stayed unmatched. This CDR3 reads CAIQMGGVSSYEQYF. CDR3 in DNA: TGTGCCATCCAGATGGGGGGGGTCAGCTCCTACGAGCAGTACTTC.

The chain employs TRBV5-1 and TRBJ1-2; tentatively, D is TRBD1 (6 bases). Germline CDR1 reads SGHRS; CDR2 reads YFSETQ. V was pared by 1 base and J by 9 bases, with 13 bases between. This CDR3 is built from 13 residues. CDR3: CASSLLQGSSYTF. CDR3 DNA: TGCGCCAGCAGCTTGTTACAGGGCTCGAGCTACACCTTC.

The chain combines TRBV7-2 with TRBJ2-5; 7 positions match TRBD2. The germline CDR1 and CDR2 sequences are SGHTA and FQGNSA. This CDR3 comprises 16 residues. V shed 4 bases and J 7 bases; nucleotides not matched to a gene: 15. The CDR3 is CASSSMTSIPLGTQYF. In DNA form, the CDR3 reads TGTGCCAGCAGCTCCATGACTAGCATCCCCCTCGGGACCCAGTACTTC.

The CDR3: CASSPSGYGYTF. The CDR3 DNA reads TGTGCCAGCAGTCCCAGTGGCTATGGCTACACCTTC. This sequence joins TRBV12-3 or TRBV12-4 and TRBJ1-2; D gene uncertain. The V end lost 5 bases, the J end lost 4 bases, and 8 bases lay between the germline ends. The CDR3 is made up of 12 amino acids.

The chain links TRBV20-1 to TRBJ2-1, with TRBD1 as a possible D gene (6 bases). The germline gives CDR1 DFQATT, CDR2 SNEGSKA (reference sequence). V was trimmed by 6 bases and J by 10 bases, leaving 13 bases between them. The CDR3 length is 11 residues. In nucleotides, the CDR3 is TGCAGTGCCCCGGGGACAAGCGAGCAGTTCTTC. This codes for CSAPGTSEQFF.

The chain uses TRBV9 and TRBJ2-3; no clear D. The CDR3 has 14 residues. Germline V gives CDR1 SGDLS, CDR2 YYNGEE. The V end was cut by 4 bases, the J end by 3 bases, with 12 bases between. The chain's CDR3 is CASSTFEVTDTQYF. In nucleotides, the CDR3 is TGTGCCAGCAGCACATTCGAGGTAACAGATACGCAGTATTTT.

The chain carries TRBV21-1 and TRBJ1-3; the D call in the table, TRBD1, was not verified against the DNA. TRBV21-1 is noted as a pseudogene. This CDR3 contains 15 residues. CDR3 nucleotide sequence: TGTGCCAGCAGCAAAACTGACAGGGGTGGAAACACCATATATTTT. This encodes CASSKTDRGGNTIYF.

This clone was observed a handful of times. Here the CDR3 reads CSVEDRTAREAFF. For the CDR3, the DNA is TGCAGCGTTGAAGATAGGACGGCCCGTGAAGCTTTCTTT. The rearrangement joins TRBV29-1 to TRBJ1-1; D gene uncertain. Germline V CDR1 and CDR2: SQVTM, ANQGSEA. The CDR3 spans 13 residues. V lost 0 bases and J 7 bases, leaving 12 bases between the germline ends. Combining the CDR3 with reference TRBV29-1 and TRBJ1-1 gives the whole variable domain SAVISQKPSRDICQRGTSLTIQCQVDSQVTMMFWYRQQPGQSLTLIATANQGSEATYESGFVIDKFPISRPNLTFSTLTVSNMSPEDSSIYLCSVEDRTAREAFFGQGTRLTVV.

The CDR3 sequence is CAIATRADTQYF. The CDR3 DNA follows: TGTGCCATCGCAACGCGGGCTGATACGCAGTATTTT. The chain couples TRBV10-3 to TRBJ2-3; weak D call: TRBD2 (5 bases). The CDR3 has 12 residues. Between the trimmed V and J ends, which lost 8 bases and 6 bases, there was a span of 12 bases. Germline V CDR1 and CDR2: ENHRY, SYGVKD.

The genes are TRBV18 and TRBJ1-2; D is unresolved. The CDR3 length is 14 residues. Per germline, CDR1 KGHSH and CDR2 LQKENI. The germline V and J ends were trimmed by 3 bases and 2 bases, with 10 bases remaining between them. The chain's CDR3 is CASSPSGINYGYTF. Here the CDR3 DNA reads TGTGCCAGCTCACCCTCGGGAATAAACTATGGCTACACCTTC.

The chain joins TRBV10-3 to TRBJ1-1, with D possibly matching TRBD1 (6 bases). Trimming took off 8 bases at V and 0 bases at J, with 13 bases between the two ends. The CDR3 length is 14 residues. Germline V gives CDR1 ENHRY, CDR2 SYGVKD. The CDR3 coding sequence is TGTGCCATCGGCCCAGGGGTTATGAACACTGAAGCTTTCTTT. It specifies CAIGPGVMNTEAFF.

The chain links TRBV10-3 to TRBJ1-3; the D is unclear. The CDR3 runs to 14 residues. Per germline, CDR1 ENHRY and CDR2 SYGVKD. V lost 7 bases to trimming and J lost 0 bases, with 10 bases between them. The CDR3 reads CAIIDGASGNTIYF. DNA of the CDR3: TGTGCCATCATTGACGGTGCCTCTGGAAACACCATATATTTT.